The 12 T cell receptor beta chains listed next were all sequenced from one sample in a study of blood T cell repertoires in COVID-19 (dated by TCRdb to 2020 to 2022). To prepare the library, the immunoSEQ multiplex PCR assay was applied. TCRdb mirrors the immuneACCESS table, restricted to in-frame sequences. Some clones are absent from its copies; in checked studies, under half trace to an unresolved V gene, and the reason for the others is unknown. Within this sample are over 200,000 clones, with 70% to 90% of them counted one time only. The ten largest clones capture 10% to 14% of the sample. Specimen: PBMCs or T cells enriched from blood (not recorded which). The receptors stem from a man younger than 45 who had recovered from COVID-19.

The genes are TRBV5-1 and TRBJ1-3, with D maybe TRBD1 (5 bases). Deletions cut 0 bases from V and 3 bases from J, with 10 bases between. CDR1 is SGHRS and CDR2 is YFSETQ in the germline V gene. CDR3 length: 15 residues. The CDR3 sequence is CASSLEPGNGNTIYF. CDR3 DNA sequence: TGCGCCAGCAGCTTGGAGCCAGGGAATGGAAACACCATATATTTT.

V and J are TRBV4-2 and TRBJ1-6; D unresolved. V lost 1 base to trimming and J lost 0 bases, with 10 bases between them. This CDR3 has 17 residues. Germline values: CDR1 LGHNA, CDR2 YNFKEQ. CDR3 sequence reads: CASSQGGGSSYNSPLHF. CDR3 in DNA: TGTGCCAGCAGCCAAGGGGGAGGGAGCTCCTATAATTCACCCCTCCACTTT.

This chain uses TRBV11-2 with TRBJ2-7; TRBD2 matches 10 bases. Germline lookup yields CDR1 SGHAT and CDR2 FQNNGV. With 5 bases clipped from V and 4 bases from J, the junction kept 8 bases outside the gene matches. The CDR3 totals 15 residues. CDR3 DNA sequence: TGTGCCAGCAGCCGTTCTAGCGGGAGAGATTACGAGCAGTACTTC. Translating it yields CASSRSSGRDYEQYF.

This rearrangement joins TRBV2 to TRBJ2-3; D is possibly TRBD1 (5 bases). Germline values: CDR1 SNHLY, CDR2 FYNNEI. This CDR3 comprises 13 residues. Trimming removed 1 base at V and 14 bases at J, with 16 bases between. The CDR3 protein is CASSEEVGPSRYF. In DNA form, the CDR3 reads TGTGCCAGCAGTGAAGAAGTGGGGCCTTCCCGGTATTTT.

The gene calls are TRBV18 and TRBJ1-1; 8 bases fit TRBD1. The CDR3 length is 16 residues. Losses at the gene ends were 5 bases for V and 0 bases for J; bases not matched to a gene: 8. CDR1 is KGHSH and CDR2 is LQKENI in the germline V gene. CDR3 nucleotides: TGTGCCAGCTCATCAGGGGGCGCAGGAATGAACACTGAAGCTTTCTTT. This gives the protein CASSSGGAGMNTEAFF.

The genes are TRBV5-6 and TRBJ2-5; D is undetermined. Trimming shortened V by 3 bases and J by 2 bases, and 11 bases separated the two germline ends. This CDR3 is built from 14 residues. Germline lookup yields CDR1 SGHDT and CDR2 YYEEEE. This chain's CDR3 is CASSSETAQETQYF. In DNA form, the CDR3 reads TGTGCCAGCAGCTCGGAAACAGCTCAAGAGACCCAGTACTTC. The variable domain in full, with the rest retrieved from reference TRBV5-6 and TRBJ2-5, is DAGVTQSPTHLIKTRGQQVTLRCSPKSGHDTVSWYQQALGQGPQFIFQYYEEEERQRGNFPDRFSGHQFPNYSSELNVNALLLGDSALYLCASSSETAQETQYFGPGTRLLVL.

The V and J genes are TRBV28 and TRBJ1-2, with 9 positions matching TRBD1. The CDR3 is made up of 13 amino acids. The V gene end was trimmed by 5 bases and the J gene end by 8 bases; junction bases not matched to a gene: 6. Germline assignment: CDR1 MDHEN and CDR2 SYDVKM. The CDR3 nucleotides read TGTGCCAGCAGTATACAGGGGGCTTGGGGCTACACCTTC. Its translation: CASSIQGAWGYTF.

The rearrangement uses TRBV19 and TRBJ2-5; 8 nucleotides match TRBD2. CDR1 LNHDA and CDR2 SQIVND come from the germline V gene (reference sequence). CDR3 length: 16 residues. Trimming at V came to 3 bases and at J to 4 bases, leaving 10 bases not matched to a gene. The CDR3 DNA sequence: TGTGCCAGTAGTATGGACGGGGGGGCCGACCGAGAGACCCAGTACTTC. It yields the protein CASSMDGGADRETQYF.

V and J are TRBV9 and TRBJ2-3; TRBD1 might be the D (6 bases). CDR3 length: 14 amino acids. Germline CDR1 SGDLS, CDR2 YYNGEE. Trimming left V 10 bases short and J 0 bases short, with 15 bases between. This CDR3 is CAFKGGESTDTQYF. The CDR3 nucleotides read TGTGCCTTTAAAGGGGGAGAGAGCACAGATACGCAGTATTTT.

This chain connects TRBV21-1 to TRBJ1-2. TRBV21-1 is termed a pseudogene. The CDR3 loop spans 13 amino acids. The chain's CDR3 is CASSNAGGPSGTF. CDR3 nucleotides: TGTGCCAGCAGCAACGCCGGAGGCCCCTCAGGTACCTTC.

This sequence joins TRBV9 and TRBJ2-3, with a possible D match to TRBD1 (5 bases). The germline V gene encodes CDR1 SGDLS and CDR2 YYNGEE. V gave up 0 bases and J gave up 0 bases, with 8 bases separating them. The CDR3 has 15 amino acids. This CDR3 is CASSVVDSSTDTQYF. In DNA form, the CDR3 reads TGTGCCAGCAGCGTAGTAGACAGTAGCACAGATACGCAGTATTTT.

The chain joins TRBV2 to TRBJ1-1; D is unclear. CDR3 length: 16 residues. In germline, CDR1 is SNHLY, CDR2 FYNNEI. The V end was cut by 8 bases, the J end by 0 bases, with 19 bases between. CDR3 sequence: CASYRLLTTLNTEAFF. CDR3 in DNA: TGTGCCAGCTATCGGTTATTGACAACCTTGAACACTGAAGCTTTCTTT.